This is a list of T cell receptor beta chains from one sample in a study of T cell responses to AZD1222 COVID-19 vaccine. Repertoires were generated with immunoSEQ multiplex PCR, while TCRdb's copy carries only in-frame clones and drops some. The sample comprises roughly 90,000 clones, about 92% of which are singletons, and less than 6% rests with the top ten. The sequencing used peripheral blood, collected 28 days after the second AZD1222 dose. The receptors come from an adult who received the AZD1222 COVID-19 vaccine. The CDR3 runs from the conserved cysteine through the conserved F or W. Fields, in order: J gene, D gene, clone size, V gene, CDR3 DNA, CDR3 protein. The D gene is left open where the match is weak. Clone size is shown for a subset of rows, as once, few, many or a class of expanded clone.

TRBJ1-4	NA	NA	TRBV9	TGTGCCAGCAGCGAAGACGGGTCTGGGGAAAAACTGTTTTTT	CASSEDGSGEKLFF
TRBJ1-1	NA	NA	TRBV18	TGTGCCAGCTCGCCCCGGACAGCCCCTAACACTGAAGCTTTCTTT	CASSPRTAPNTEAFF
TRBJ2-7	NA	NA	TRBV12-1	TGTGCCAGCAACCGTTGGGTGGGGGCACCCGAGCAGTACTTC	CASNRWVGAPEQYF
TRBJ2-3	TRBD2	NA	TRBV28	TGTGCCAGCAGTTTGCTAGCGGGGGCCCGCGGCTCAGATACGCAGTATTTT	CASSLLAGARGSDTQYF
TRBJ2-2	TRBD1	NA	TRBV5-1	TGCGCCAGCAGCTTGAGGGGGCTTTCGAACACCGGGGAGCTGTTTTTT	CASSLRGLSNTGELFF
TRBJ2-7	TRBD1	NA	TRBV5-4	TGTGCCAGCAGCCCGGGACAGAGATCCTACGAGCAGTACTTC	CASSPGQRSYEQYF
TRBJ2-1	TRBD2	NA	TRBV11-3	TGTGCCAGCAGCCCCACGGGGGGGAATAACAATGAGCAGTTCTTC	CASSPTGGNNNEQFF
TRBJ1-5	NA	once	TRBV12-3/TRBV12-4	TGTGCCAGCAGTCCCGGAAGAAATCAGCCCCAGCATTTT	CASSPGRNQPQHF
TRBJ2-3	NA	NA	TRBV11-2	TGTGCCAGCAGCTTGAAGGGGGCAGGGACTGCTGTAGATACGCAGTATTTT	CASSLKGAGTAVDTQYF
TRBJ1-4	TRBD1	NA	TRBV9	TGTGCCAGCAGCCCAAGGACAGGGCCCAATGAAAAACTGTTTTTT	CASSPRTGPNEKLFF
TRBJ1-2	NA	NA	TRBV24-1	TGTGCCACCAGTGAGTCAGGGTACAGGGAGAACTATGGCTACACCTTC	CATSESGYRENYGYTF
TRBJ2-7	TRBD2	NA	TRBV5-4	TGTGCCAGCAGCTCCGCGGTGCGGGGGGGTTCCTACGAGCAGTACTTC	CASSSAVRGGSYEQYF
TRBJ1-2	NA	NA	TRBV28	TGTGCCAGCAGTCGTCAGGGTTATGGCTACACCTTC	CASSRQGYGYTF
TRBJ1-2	NA	NA	TRBV5-4	TGTGCCAGCAGCTTCGGCGATACCTATGGCTACACCTTC	CASSFGDTYGYTF
TRBJ2-5	NA	NA	TRBV5-1	TGCGCCAGCAGCCCCTCAAGAGAGACCCAGTACTTC	CASSPSRETQYF
TRBJ2-7	TRBD2	NA	TRBV29-1	TGCAGCGTAGTAAAGTCGGGACTAGCGGGGGTGCTGGCTGGCTACGAGCAGTACTTC	CSVVKSGLAGVLAGYEQYF
TRBJ2-2	NA	once	TRBV19	TGTGCCAGTAGTATCTACGACGACGTGAACACCGGGGAGCTGTTTTTT	CASSIYDDVNTGELFF
TRBJ2-2	NA	NA	TRBV11-3	TGTGCCAGCAGCTTAGATGTCGGCCTCGGAGGTGCCGGGGAGCTGTTTTTT	CASSLDVGLGGAGELFF
TRBJ1-2	TRBD1	NA	TRBV27	TGTGCCAGCAGTTTAATAGGGACAGGGCGAGCTAACTATGGCTACACCTTC	CASSLIGTGRANYGYTF
TRBJ1-6	NA	NA	TRBV2	TGTGCCAGCGGAGAGGGTCCTTCACCCCTCCACTTT	CASGEGPSPLHF
TRBJ1-1	NA	once	TRBV7-3	TGTGCCAGCAGCCGCAGTGGGCCGAACACTGAAGCTTTCTTT	CASSRSGPNTEAFF
TRBJ2-1	NA	NA	TRBV5-1	TGCGCCAGCAGCTTGGAAAGCAGGGGTGGCAATGAGCAGTTCTTC	CASSLESRGGNEQFF
TRBJ1-1	NA	NA	TRBV19	TGTGCCAGTAGTATGCCCTTCGGGACCGGCAAGGGTACTGAAGCTTTCTTT	CASSMPFGTGKGTEAFF
TRBJ2-5	NA	NA	TRBV28	TGTGCCAGCAGTCCCGGGACTTCAGTTGAGACCCAGTACTTC	CASSPGTSVETQYF
TRBJ1-4	NA	NA	TRBV6-5	TGTGCCAGCAGTTACGGGACAACTAATGAAAAACTGTTTTTT	CASSYGTTNEKLFF
TRBJ2-2	TRBD2	NA	TRBV11-2	TGTGCCAGCAGCTCACTAGCGGGGAACACCGGGGAGCTGTTTTTT	CASSSLAGNTGELFF
TRBJ2-2	TRBD2	many	TRBV6-4	TGTGCCAGCAGTGACTCCCGGGGGGGTCCCGGGGAGCTGTTTTTT	CASSDSRGGPGELFF
TRBJ1-5	NA	NA	TRBV28	TGTGCCAGCAGTTTATTGGGTGCGGAGGGCAATCAGCCCCAGCATTTT	CASSLLGAEGNQPQHF
TRBJ2-1	NA	once	TRBV4-3	TGCGCCAGCAGCCAGGAGGGTTCCTACAATGAGCAGTTCTTC	CASSQEGSYNEQFF
TRBJ1-1	NA	NA	TRBV6-5	TGTGCCAGCAGTTCCCCAGGGAGGAGGACTGAAGCTTTCTTT	CASSSPGRRTEAFF
TRBJ2-1	NA	NA	TRBV5-1	TGCGCCAGCAGCTCAGAAACCGGGACACCCTCCTACAATGAGCAGTTCTTC	CASSSETGTPSYNEQFF
TRBJ2-3	NA	once	TRBV4-2	TGTGCCAGCAGTCCCGTGGGGGGCAGAGGGGCAGATACGCAGTATTTT	CASSPVGGRGADTQYF
TRBJ2-3	NA	NA	TRBV19	TGTGCCAGTAGTCCCAGAGCTAGCACAGATACGCAGTATTTT	CASSPRASTDTQYF
TRBJ2-7	TRBD2	NA	TRBV10-3	TGTGCCATCGGGGGACTAGCGAGCTACGAGCAGTACTTC	CAIGGLASYEQYF
TRBJ2-2	NA	NA	TRBV27	TGTGCCAGCAGTTTGGTCACCGGGGAGCTGTTTTTT	CASSLVTGELFF
TRBJ2-5	NA	NA	TRBV7-3	TGTGCCAGCAGCCTCTCCATGGGGCTGGGAGAGACCCAGTACTTC	CASSLSMGLGETQYF
TRBJ1-2	TRBD1	NA	TRBV6-5	TGTGCCAGCAGGACGACAGGGGAGGGAGGCTACACCTTC	CASRTTGEGGYTF
TRBJ1-6	NA	NA	TRBV14	TGTGCCAGCAGCCAATCGACTTCTTATTCACCCCTCCACTTT	CASSQSTSYSPLHF
TRBJ2-5	TRBD2	NA	TRBV4-2	TGTGCCAGCAGCCAAGAATATCCTATAGCGGGGGGGCCGGGAGAGACCCAGTACTTC	CASSQEYPIAGGPGETQYF
TRBJ2-6	NA	NA	TRBV5-1	TGCGCCAGCAGCTTGGTGGCAATTTTCTCTGGGGCCAACGTCCTGACTTTC	CASSLVAIFSGANVLTF
TRBJ2-7	NA	few	TRBV3-1/TRBV3-2	TGTGCCAGCAGCCACCCGGCGGGGCTAACCTACGAGCAGTACTTC	CASSHPAGLTYEQYF
TRBJ2-5	TRBD2	NA	TRBV5-1	TGCGCCAGCAGCTTGTGGTCTAGCGGGGGGAGGCAAGAGACCCAGTACTTC	CASSLWSSGGRQETQYF
TRBJ2-3	TRBD2	once	TRBV3-1/TRBV3-2	TGTGCCAGCAGCCAGACTAGCGGGGGGATTACAGATACGCAGTATTTT	CASSQTSGGITDTQYF
TRBJ1-6	TRBD1	NA	TRBV2	TGTGCCAGCCAGATCCCGGACAGGGCTTATAATTCACCCCTCCACTTT	CASQIPDRAYNSPLHF
TRBJ1-1	NA	NA	TRBV15	TGTGCCACCAGCAGAGCCACGGGGGGGAACACTGAAGCTTTCTTT	CATSRATGGNTEAFF
TRBJ2-1	NA	NA	TRBV6-4	TGTGCCACCGCGATAGAGGGCTTCTACAATGAGCAGTTCTTC	CATAIEGFYNEQFF
TRBJ2-5	TRBD2	NA	TRBV5-6	TGTGCCAGCAGCTTTCCGGGAGGGCGAGTCCAAGAGGCCCAGTACTTC	CASSFPGGRVQEAQYF
TRBJ2-3	TRBD1	NA	TRBV10-1	TGCGCCAGCAGTGAATCGGGACAGTACACAGATACGCAGTATTTT	CASSESGQYTDTQYF
TRBJ1-1	TRBD1	NA	TRBV19	TGTGCCAGTAGTGAACCGGGACAGGGGGATCCTGAAGCTTTCTTT	CASSEPGQGDPEAFF
TRBJ2-4	NA	NA	TRBV6-2/TRBV6-3	TGTGCCAGCAGTTATTCTTCCCAGGTAGCCAAAAACATTCAGTACTTC	CASSYSSQVAKNIQYF
TRBJ1-2	NA	NA	TRBV6-6	TGTGCCAGCACCCCTATCGGGCAGCCCCAAAGGGGCTACACCTTC	CASTPIGQPQRGYTF